Shown below are 26 T cell receptor beta chains from a single sample sequenced in a study of cytomegalovirus exposure and HLA in healthy donors. Primers: 60 Vbeta forward and 13 Jbeta reverse. The protocol was immunoSEQ multiplex PCR, while the TCRdb copy is restricted to in-frame clones and leaves out a portion. Reported are roughly 120,000 clones; the ten largest clones contain under 2.5%. Sequencing input: PBMCs. Receptors were obtained from a man aged 40-50 years in good health and CMV-seronegative.

The chain employs TRBV27 and TRBJ2-7; 11 nucleotides agree with TRBD1. CDR1 and CDR2 (germline): MNHEY, SMNVEV (reference sequence). The CDR3 is 15 residues long. With V trimmed by 2 bases and J by 7 bases, 7 bases remained unmatched. CDR3 in DNA: TGTGCCAGCAGTTTAACGGGGGGGACAGGGGGAGAGCAGTACTTC. Translating gives CASSLTGGTGGEQYF.

The chain combines TRBV29-1 with TRBJ2-5, with TRBD1 matching over 8 bases. The trim removed 4 bases at V and 4 bases at J, leaving 5 bases unmatched. Germline CDR1 and CDR2: SQVTM and ANQGSEA. The CDR3 sequence is 13 residues long. The CDR3 loop is CSVAGGTAETQYF. The CDR3 DNA sequence: TGCAGCGTTGCAGGGGGCACGGCAGAGACCCAGTACTTC.

The chain has TRBV7-8 and TRBJ2-7; 7 positions agree with TRBD2. The CDR3 runs to 16 residues. Germline CDR1 and CDR2: SGHVS and FQNEAQ. V lost 2 bases, J lost 4 bases, and 11 bases stayed unmatched. The CDR3 DNA follows: TGTGCCAGCAGCTTAAGAGGACTAGGCCCACATTACGAGCAGTACTTC. This codes for CASSLRGLGPHYEQYF.

V is TRBV30 and J is TRBJ1-2, with D possibly matching TRBD1 (6 bases). CDR3 length: 13 residues. With 1 base removed from V and 7 bases from J, the gap between germline ends came to 13 bases. Germline V gene lookup returns CDR1 GTSNPN and CDR2 SVGIG (reference sequence). The CDR3 sequence is CAWSGTGIRGYTF. In nucleotides, the CDR3 is TGTGCCTGGAGTGGAACAGGGATTCGTGGCTACACCTTC. Full variable domain (missing parts from reference TRBV30 and TRBJ1-2): SQTIHQWPATLVQPVGSPLSLECTVEGTSNPNLYWYRQAAGRGLQLLFYSVGIGQISSEVPQNLSASRPQDRQFILSSKKLLLSDSGFYLCAWSGTGIRGYTFGSGTRLTVV.

The chain uses TRBV18 and TRBJ2-7, with 7 positions matching TRBD1. The germline V gene has CDR1 KGHSH and CDR2 LQKENI. The V gene end was trimmed by 3 bases and the J gene end by 1 base; junction bases not matched to a gene: 3. This CDR3 has 14 residues. CDR3 DNA sequence: TGTGCCAGCTCACCCGACAGGGAGTCCTACGAGCAGTACTTC. Translated: CASSPDRESYEQYF.

The chain recombines TRBV10-3 with TRBJ1-2; D is unresolved. Trimming stripped 2 bases from V and 4 bases from J, with 8 bases between. Germline V gives CDR1 ENHRY, CDR2 SYGVKD. This CDR3 is built from 13 residues. CDR3 residues: CAISEGGVYGYTF. The CDR3 bases are TGTGCCATCAGTGAGGGAGGAGTCTATGGCTACACCTTC.

J is TRBJ1-6 and V is TRBV5-5; a weak D match, TRBD1 (6 bases). The CDR3 runs to 15 residues. Trimming cost V 3 bases and J 8 bases, with 15 bases left between them. The V gene's germline CDR1 is SGHKS and CDR2 YYEKEE (reference sequence). The CDR3 sequence: CASSYGQSKHSPLHF. The CDR3 DNA reads TGTGCCAGCAGCTATGGACAGTCGAAGCATTCACCCCTCCACTTT.

The chain uses TRBV11-3 and TRBJ1-1; D perhaps matches TRBD1 (5 bases). Trimming took off 3 bases at V and 1 base at J, with 9 bases between the two ends. The CDR3 loop spans 14 amino acids. Germline lookup yields CDR1 SGHNT and CDR2 YENEEA. The CDR3 loop is CASSFGRENTEAFF. The CDR3 DNA reads as TGTGCCAGCAGCTTCGGCAGGGAGAACACTGAAGCTTTCTTT. Looking up the rest from reference TRBV11-3 and TRBJ1-1 gives the full variable domain: EAGVVQSPRYKIIEKKQPVAFWCNPISGHNTLYWYLQNLGQGPELLIRYENEEAVDDSQLPKDRFSAERLKGVDSTLKIQPAELGDSAVYLCASSFGRENTEAFFGQGTRLTVV.

The gene calls are TRBV4-2 and TRBJ1-2, with TRBD1 matching 9 bases. The length of the CDR3 is 21 residues. The germline V gene has CDR1 LGHNA and CDR2 YNFKEQ. Unmatched junction bases numbered 17, after V lost 0 bases and J lost 0 bases. CDR3 DNA: TGTGCCAGCAGCCAAGAAAGGGCCTCGAGGACAGGGGAGGGCACTAACTATGGCTACACCTTC. Translating it yields CASSQERASRTGEGTNYGYTF.

The chain uses TRBV5-5 and TRBJ1-1; 8 nucleotides agree with TRBD1. Germline V gene sequence: CDR1 SGHKS, CDR2 YYEKEE (reference sequence). V shed 0 bases, J shed 0 bases, and the junction held 7 bases outside the gene matches. This CDR3 region has 17 residues. The CDR3: CASSLGGDRPMNTEAFF. The DNA for the CDR3 is TGTGCCAGCAGCTTGGGGGGGGACAGGCCTATGAACACTGAAGCTTTCTTT.

The genes are TRBV27 and TRBJ2-2; 10 positions agree with TRBD2. This CDR3 is 18 amino acids long. Losses at the gene ends were 7 bases for V and 4 bases for J; bases not matched to a gene: 15. Germline values: CDR1 MNHEY, CDR2 SMNVEV (reference sequence). The CDR3 bases are TGTGCCAGCACGCTAACGACCATAGCGGGAGGAGGCACCGGGGAGCTGTTTTTT. The encoded protein is CASTLTTIAGGGTGELFF.

The chain carries TRBV11-2 and TRBJ1-4; D call uncertain. The CDR3 has 16 residues. Germline CDR1 SGHAT, CDR2 FQNNGV. V was clipped by 10 bases and J by 3 bases, with 21 bases between them. The CDR3, as DNA: TGTGCCACCACCCCGGTTGGCGGTTTATCTAATGAAAAACTGTTTTTT. Encoded protein: CATTPVGGLSNEKLFF.

The V call is TRBV6-5, the J call TRBJ2-7; maybe TRBD2 (6 bases). Germline V gives CDR1 MNHEY, CDR2 SVGAGI. V was shortened by 0 bases and J by 7 bases, with 19 bases between the two germline ends. CDR3 size: 16 residues. The CDR3 DNA follows: TGTGCCAGCAGTTACTCGCTACCGGGACTTCGGGGGGAGCAGTACTTC. This gives the protein CASSYSLPGLRGEQYF.

The rearrangement joins TRBV30 to TRBJ2-7; 8 bases agree with TRBD1. Germline-derived CDR1 and CDR2 are GTSNPN and SVGIG (reference sequence). The CDR3 length is 13 residues. Trimming cost V 5 bases and J 1 base; bases outside gene matches: 4. CDR3 sequence reads: CAWDRDRSYEQYF. The CDR3 nucleotides are TGTGCCTGGGACCGGGACAGGTCCTACGAGCAGTACTTC. The whole variable domain, remainder taken from reference TRBV30 and TRBJ2-7, is SQTIHQWPATLVQPVGSPLSLECTVEGTSNPNLYWYRQAAGRGLQLLFYSVGIGQISSEVPQNLSASRPQDRQFILSSKKLLLSDSGFYLCAWDRDRSYEQYFGPGTRLTVT.

This chain joins TRBV7-3 and TRBJ2-7; 8 nucleotides agree with TRBD2. The CDR3 has 15 residues. J lost 5 bases, V lost 5 bases, and 11 bases had no gene match. Germline lookup yields CDR1 SGHTA and CDR2 FQGTGA. CDR3 sequence: CASSPHLSGSDEQYF. CDR3 in DNA: TGTGCCAGCAGCCCACACCTAAGCGGGAGCGACGAGCAGTACTTC.

The chain employs TRBV7-9 and TRBJ2-2; the match to TRBD2 covers 9 bases. Germline V CDR1 and CDR2: SEHNR, FQNEAQ (reference sequence). Losses at the gene ends were 5 bases for V and 4 bases for J; bases not matched to a gene: 17. The CDR3 is made up of 19 amino acids. CDR3 nucleotide sequence: TGTGCCAGCAGCCAATCGACTAGCGGACCCGAGCGTATCACCGGGGAGCTGTTTTTT. Translating it yields CASSQSTSGPERITGELFF. The whole variable domain, remainder taken from reference TRBV7-9 and TRBJ2-2, is DTGVSQNPRHKITKRGQNVTFRCDPISEHNRLYWYRQTLGQGPEFLTYFQNEAQLEKSRLLSDRFSAERPKGSFSTLEIQRTEQGDSAMYLCASSQSTSGPERITGELFFGEGSRLTVL.

The gene calls are TRBV6-1 and TRBJ1-1; 8 bases are a match to TRBD1. This CDR3 region has 18 residues. Trimming removed 2 bases from V and 5 bases from J; junction bases left unmatched: 16. The germline gives CDR1 MNHNS, CDR2 SASEGT. CDR3 DNA: TGTGCCAGCAGTGAAACATCTGCGGCAGGGGGCCCGAAAACTGAAGCTTTCTTT. This encodes CASSETSAAGGPKTEAFF.

The CDR3 bases are TGTGCCAGTGCCCGGGGTGCCTTTACTGAAGCTTTCTTT. This encodes CASARGAFTEAFF. The chain has TRBV6-5 and TRBJ1-1; D is ambiguous. Per the germline V gene, CDR1 is MNHEY and CDR2 is SVGAGI. V lost 9 bases and J 5 bases, leaving 16 bases between the germline ends. The CDR3 loop spans 13 amino acids.

The CDR3 here is CASSPTQGLAGVLFF. The CDR3 DNA is TGTGCCAGCAGCCCGACCCAGGGACTAGCGGGAGTTTTGTTCTTC. The chain uses TRBV7-3 and TRBJ2-1; 14 nucleotides align to TRBD2. The CDR3 length is 15 residues. CDR1 and CDR2 (germline): SGHTA, FQGTGA. V dropped 5 bases and J dropped 15; count of bases not matched to a gene: 12.

V gene TRBV7-9 combines with J gene TRBJ2-7; the match to TRBD1 covers 12 bases. Germline V CDR1 and CDR2: SEHNR, FQNEAQ (reference sequence). V lost 5 bases and J lost 5; bases outside the gene matches: 4. The CDR3 has 14 residues. In DNA, the CDR3 is TGTGCCAGCAGCGTGGGACAGGGGGCCGACGAGCAGTACTTC. It codes for CASSVGQGADEQYF.

The chain recombines TRBV11-2 with TRBJ2-5; no firm D call. There are 12 residues in the CDR3. Germline CDR1 and CDR2: SGHAT and FQNNGV. V lost 5 bases, J lost 5 bases, and 9 bases lay in between. The DNA for the CDR3 is TGTGCCAGCAGCCCTACGCGGGAGACCCAGTACTTC. Its protein is CASSPTRETQYF.

CDR3: CASSREGNEKLFF. The CDR3 DNA reads TGTGCCAGCAGCCGGGAGGGTAATGAAAAACTGTTTTTT. The chain joins TRBV6-5 to TRBJ1-4; D call uncertain. Looked up from germline, CDR1 is MNHEY and CDR2 is SVGAGI. The CDR3 totals 13 residues. V lost 6 bases and J lost 4, with 9 bases in between.

The J gene is TRBJ2-3, the V gene TRBV29-1; 7 bases are a match to TRBD1. V was clipped by 3 bases and J by 2 bases; unmatched bases: 5. The CDR3 sequence is 14 residues long. CDR1 and CDR2 from the germline V gene are SQVTM and ANQGSEA. CDR3 nucleotide sequence: TGCAGCGTTGACCGGACAGGAGTCACAGATACGCAGTATTTT. Its translation is CSVDRTGVTDTQYF.

V and J are TRBV27 and TRBJ1-2; the D is unclear. The V gene lost 1 base and the J gene lost 7 bases, with 13 bases spanning the gap. Germline CDR1 MNHEY, CDR2 SMNVEV (reference sequence). CDR3 length: 14 residues. CDR3 loop: CASSLFMGISGYTF. CDR3 DNA sequence: TGTGCCAGCAGTTTATTCATGGGCATAAGTGGCTACACCTTC.

The chain has TRBV18 and TRBJ1-1; D not resolved. The length of the CDR3 is 12 residues. The V end was cut by 2 bases, the J end by 10 bases, with 11 bases between. The germline V gene encodes CDR1 KGHSH and CDR2 LQKENI. CDR3 residues: CASSPVQDGAFF. The CDR3 nucleotides read TGTGCCAGCTCACCAGTCCAGGATGGAGCTTTCTTT.

V and J are TRBV9 and TRBJ2-1, with D maybe TRBD2 (5 bases). The V end lost 3 bases, the J end lost 9 bases, and 13 bases lay between the germline ends. The CDR3 is 13 residues long. Germline V gene lookup returns CDR1 SGDLS and CDR2 YYNGEE. CDR3 sequence reads: CASSGGMGSEQFF. DNA of the CDR3: TGTGCCAGCAGCGGAGGGATGGGGAGTGAGCAGTTCTTC.